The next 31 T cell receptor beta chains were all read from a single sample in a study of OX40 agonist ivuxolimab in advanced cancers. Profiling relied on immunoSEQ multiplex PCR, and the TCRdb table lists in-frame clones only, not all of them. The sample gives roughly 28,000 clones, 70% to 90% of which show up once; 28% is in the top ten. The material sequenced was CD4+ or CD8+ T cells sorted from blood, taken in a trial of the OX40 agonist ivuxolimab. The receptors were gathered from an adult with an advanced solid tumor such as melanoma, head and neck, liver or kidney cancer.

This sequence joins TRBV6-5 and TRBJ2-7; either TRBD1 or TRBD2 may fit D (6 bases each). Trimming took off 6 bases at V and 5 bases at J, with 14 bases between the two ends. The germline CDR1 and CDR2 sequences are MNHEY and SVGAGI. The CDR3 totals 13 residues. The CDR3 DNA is TGTGCCAGCAGCCCCCCCGGGGGCCACGAGCAGTACTTC. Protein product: CASSPPGGHEQYF.

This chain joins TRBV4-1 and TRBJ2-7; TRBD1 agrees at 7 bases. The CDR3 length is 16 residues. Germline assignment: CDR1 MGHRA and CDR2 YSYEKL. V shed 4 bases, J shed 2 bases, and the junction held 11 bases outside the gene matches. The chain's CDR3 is CASSLVKQGIAYEQYF. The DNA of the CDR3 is TGCGCCAGCAGCCTCGTAAAACAGGGGATCGCCTACGAGCAGTACTTC.

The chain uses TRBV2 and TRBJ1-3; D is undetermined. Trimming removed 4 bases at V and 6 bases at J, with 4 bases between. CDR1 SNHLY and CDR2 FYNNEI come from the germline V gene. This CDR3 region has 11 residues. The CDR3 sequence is CASSGENTIYF. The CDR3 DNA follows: TGTGCCAGCAGTGGGGAAAACACCATATATTTT.

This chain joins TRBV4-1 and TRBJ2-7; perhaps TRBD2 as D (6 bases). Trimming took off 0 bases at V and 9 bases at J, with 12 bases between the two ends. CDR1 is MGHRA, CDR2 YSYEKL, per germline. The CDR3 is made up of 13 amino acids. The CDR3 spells CASSQDPRAGQYF. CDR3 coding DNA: TGCGCCAGCAGCCAAGATCCACGAGCGGGGCAGTACTTC.

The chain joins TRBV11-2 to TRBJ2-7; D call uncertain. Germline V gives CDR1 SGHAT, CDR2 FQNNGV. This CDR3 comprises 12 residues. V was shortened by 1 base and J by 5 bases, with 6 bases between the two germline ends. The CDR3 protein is CASSLGRDEQYF. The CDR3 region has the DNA TGTGCCAGCAGCTTAGGAAGGGACGAGCAGTACTTC.

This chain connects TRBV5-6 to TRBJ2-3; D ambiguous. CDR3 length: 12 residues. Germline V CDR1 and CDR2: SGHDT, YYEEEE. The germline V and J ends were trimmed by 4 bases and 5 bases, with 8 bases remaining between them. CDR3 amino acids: CASSLLGDTQYF. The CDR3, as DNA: TGTGCCAGCAGCCTATTGGGAGATACGCAGTATTTT.

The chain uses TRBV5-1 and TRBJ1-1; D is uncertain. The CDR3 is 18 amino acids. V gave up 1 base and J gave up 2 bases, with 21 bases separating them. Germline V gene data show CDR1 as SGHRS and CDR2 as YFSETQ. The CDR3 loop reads CASSLRLGRVESNTEAFF. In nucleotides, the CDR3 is TGCGCCAGCAGCTTGAGGCTTGGACGGGTTGAGTCAAACACTGAAGCTTTCTTT.

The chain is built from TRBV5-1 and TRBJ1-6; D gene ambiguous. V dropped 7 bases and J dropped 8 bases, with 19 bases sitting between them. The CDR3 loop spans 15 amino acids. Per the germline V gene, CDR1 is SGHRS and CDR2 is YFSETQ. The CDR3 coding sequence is TGCGCCAGCGCTGGCCAGAGCCAGAAGGATTCACCCCTCCACTTT. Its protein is CASAGQSQKDSPLHF.

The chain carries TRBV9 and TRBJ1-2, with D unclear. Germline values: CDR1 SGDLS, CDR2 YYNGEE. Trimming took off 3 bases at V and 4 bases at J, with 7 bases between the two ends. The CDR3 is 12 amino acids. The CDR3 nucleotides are TGTGCCAGCAGCGCAAGGAGCTATGGCTACACCTTC. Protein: CASSARSYGYTF. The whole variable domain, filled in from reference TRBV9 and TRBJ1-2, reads DSGVTQTPKHLITATGQRVTLRCSPRSGDLSVYWYQQSLDQGLQFLIQYYNGEERAKGNILERFSAQQFPDLHSELNLSSLELGDSALYFCASSARSYGYTFGSGTRLTVV.

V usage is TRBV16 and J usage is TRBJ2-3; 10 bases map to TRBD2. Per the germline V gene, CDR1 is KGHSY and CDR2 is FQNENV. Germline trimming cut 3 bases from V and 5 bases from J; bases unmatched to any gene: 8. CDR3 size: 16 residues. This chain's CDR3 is CASSHNSGGALDTQYF. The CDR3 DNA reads TGTGCCAGCAGCCACAACAGCGGGGGGGCCTTAGATACGCAGTATTTT.

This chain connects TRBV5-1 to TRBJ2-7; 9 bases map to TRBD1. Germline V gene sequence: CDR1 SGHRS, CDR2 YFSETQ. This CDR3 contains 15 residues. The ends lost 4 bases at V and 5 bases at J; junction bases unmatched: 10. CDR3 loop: CASSPTGTGTHEQYF. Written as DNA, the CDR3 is TGCGCCAGCAGCCCAACCGGGACAGGGACCCACGAGCAGTACTTC.

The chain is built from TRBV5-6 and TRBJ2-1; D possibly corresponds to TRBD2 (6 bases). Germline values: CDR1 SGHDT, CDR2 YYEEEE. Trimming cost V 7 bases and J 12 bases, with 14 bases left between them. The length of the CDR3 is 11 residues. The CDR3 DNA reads TGTGCCAGCGCGGGTCGGGAGCGGCAGTTCTTC. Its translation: CASAGRERQFF.

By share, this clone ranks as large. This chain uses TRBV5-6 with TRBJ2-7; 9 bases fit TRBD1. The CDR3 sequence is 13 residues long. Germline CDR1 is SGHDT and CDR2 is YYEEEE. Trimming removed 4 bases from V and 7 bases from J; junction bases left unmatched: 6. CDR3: CASSPGQGREQYF. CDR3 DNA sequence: TGTGCCAGCAGCCCGGGACAGGGCAGGGAGCAGTACTTC.

The CDR3 here is CASSPIAGYEQYF. Written as DNA, the CDR3 is TGTGCCAGCAGCCCAATAGCGGGGTACGAGCAGTACTTC. The chain uses TRBV4-2 and TRBJ2-7; 8 nucleotides match TRBD2. CDR1 and CDR2 from the germline V gene are LGHNA and YNFKEQ. V dropped 4 bases and J dropped 4; count of bases not matched to a gene: 3. The length of the CDR3 is 13 residues.

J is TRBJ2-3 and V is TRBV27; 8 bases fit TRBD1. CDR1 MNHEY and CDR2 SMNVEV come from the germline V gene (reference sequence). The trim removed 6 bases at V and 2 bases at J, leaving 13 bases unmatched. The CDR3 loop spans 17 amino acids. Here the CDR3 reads CASSLTQDRALTDTQYF. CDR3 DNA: TGTGCCAGCAGCCTAACTCAGGACAGGGCCCTCACAGATACGCAGTATTTT.

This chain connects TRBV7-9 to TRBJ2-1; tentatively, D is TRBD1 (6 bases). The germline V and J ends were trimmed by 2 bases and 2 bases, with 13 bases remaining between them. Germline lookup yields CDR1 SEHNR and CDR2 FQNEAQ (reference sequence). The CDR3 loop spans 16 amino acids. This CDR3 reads CASSLSGTSTYNEQFF. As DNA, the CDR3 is TGTGCCAGCAGCTTAAGTGGGACATCGACCTACAATGAGCAGTTCTTC.

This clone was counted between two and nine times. The CDR3 DNA is TGCGCCAGCAGCCAACAGGGTCTCCCTGAAGCTTTCTTT. Protein sequence: CASSQQGLPEAFF. The chain is built from TRBV4-1 and TRBJ1-1; TRBD1 is a possible D gene (5 bases). The CDR3 runs to 13 residues. Deletions cut 2 bases from V and 6 bases from J, with 10 bases between. Germline V lookup: CDR1 MGHRA, CDR2 YSYEKL.

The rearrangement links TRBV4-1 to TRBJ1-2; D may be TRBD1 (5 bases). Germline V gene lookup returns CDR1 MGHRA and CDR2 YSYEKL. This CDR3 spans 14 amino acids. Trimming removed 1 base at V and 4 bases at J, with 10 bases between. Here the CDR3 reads CASSQGGLTYGYTF. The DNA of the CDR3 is TGCGCCAGCAGCCAAGGGGGCCTGACCTATGGCTACACCTTC.

The CDR3 sequence is CASSLGPAAYEQYF. The CDR3 DNA reads as TGTGCCAGCAGTTTGGGCCCAGCGGCCTACGAGCAGTACTTC. The chain links TRBV28 to TRBJ2-7; a weak D match, TRBD2 (5 bases). This CDR3 contains 14 residues. Germline CDR1 reads MDHEN; CDR2 reads SYDVKM. Trimming shortened V by 3 bases and J by 2 bases, and 11 bases separated the two germline ends.

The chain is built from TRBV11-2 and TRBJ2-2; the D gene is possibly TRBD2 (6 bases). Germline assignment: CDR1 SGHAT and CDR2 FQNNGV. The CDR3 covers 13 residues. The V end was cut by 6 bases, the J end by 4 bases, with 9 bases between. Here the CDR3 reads CASRFGGTGELFF. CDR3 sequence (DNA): TGTGCCAGCAGATTCGGGGGCACCGGGGAGCTGTTTTTT. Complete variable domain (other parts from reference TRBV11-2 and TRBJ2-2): EAGVAQSPRYKIIEKRQSVAFWCNPISGHATLYWYQQILGQGPKLLIQFQNNGVVDDSQLPKDRFSAERLKGVDSTLKIQPAKLEDSAVYLCASRFGGTGELFFGEGSRLTVL.

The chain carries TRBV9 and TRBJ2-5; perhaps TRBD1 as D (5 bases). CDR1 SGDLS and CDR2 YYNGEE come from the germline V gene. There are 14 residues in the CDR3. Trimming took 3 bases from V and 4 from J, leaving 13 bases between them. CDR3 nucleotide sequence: TGTGCCAGCAGCGCCCGACAGTTTCCAGAGACCCAGTACTTC. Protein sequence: CASSARQFPETQYF.

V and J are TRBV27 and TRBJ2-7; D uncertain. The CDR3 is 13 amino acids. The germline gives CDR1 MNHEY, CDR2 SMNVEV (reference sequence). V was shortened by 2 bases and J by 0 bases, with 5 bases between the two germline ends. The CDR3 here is CASSLTDSYEQYF. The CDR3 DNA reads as TGTGCCAGCAGTTTAACAGACTCCTACGAGCAGTACTTC.

Here the CDR3 reads CSVEEPNTGELFF. CDR3 coding DNA: TGCAGCGTCGAGGAACCGAACACCGGGGAGCTGTTTTTT. V is TRBV29-1 and J is TRBJ2-2; D gene ambiguous. Per the germline V gene, CDR1 is SQVTM and CDR2 is ANQGSEA. The CDR3 consists of 13 residues. V lost 6 bases, J lost 0 bases, and 8 bases lay in between.

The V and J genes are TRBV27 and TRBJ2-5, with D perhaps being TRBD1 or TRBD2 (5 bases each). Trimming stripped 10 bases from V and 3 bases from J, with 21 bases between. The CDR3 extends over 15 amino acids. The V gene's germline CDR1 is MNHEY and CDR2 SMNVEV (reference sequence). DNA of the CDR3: TGTGCCAAATCGTTGTTGGGGGATCCAGAAGAGACCCAGTACTTC. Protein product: CAKSLLGDPEETQYF.

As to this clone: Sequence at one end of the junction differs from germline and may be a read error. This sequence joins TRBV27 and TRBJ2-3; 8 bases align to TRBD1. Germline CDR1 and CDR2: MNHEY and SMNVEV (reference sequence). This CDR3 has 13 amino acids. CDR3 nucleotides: TGTGCCAGCAGTCCAAACGCCCTGGGACAGGCGATTTTT. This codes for CASSPNALGQAIF.

The CDR3 nucleotides read TGTGCCAGCCGGGTGGGGCAGGCCACCTACGAGCAGTACTTC. Protein product: CASRVGQATYEQYF. The V call is TRBV2, the J call TRBJ2-7; perhaps TRBD1 as D (5 bases). The CDR3 totals 14 residues. Between the trimmed V and J ends, which lost 8 bases and 2 bases, there was a span of 16 bases. The germline gives CDR1 SNHLY, CDR2 FYNNEI.

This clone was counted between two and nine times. The CDR3, as DNA: TGTGCCAGCAGCCCCCCCAGGGCGATAGGTTCACCCCTCCACTTT. Amino acid sequence: CASSPPRAIGSPLHF. The V and J genes are TRBV7-9 and TRBJ1-6, with a weak D call TRBD1 (5 bases). This CDR3 contains 15 residues. Trimming left V 5 bases short and J 9 bases short, with 17 bases between. Germline loops: CDR1 SEHNR, CDR2 FQNEAQ (reference sequence).

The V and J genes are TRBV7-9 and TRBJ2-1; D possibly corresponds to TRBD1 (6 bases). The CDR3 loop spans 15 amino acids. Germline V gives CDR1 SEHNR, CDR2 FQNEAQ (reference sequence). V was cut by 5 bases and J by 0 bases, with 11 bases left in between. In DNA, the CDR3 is TGTGCCAGCAGCCCCCCGGACAGCTCCTACAATGAGCAGTTCTTC. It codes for CASSPPDSSYNEQFF.

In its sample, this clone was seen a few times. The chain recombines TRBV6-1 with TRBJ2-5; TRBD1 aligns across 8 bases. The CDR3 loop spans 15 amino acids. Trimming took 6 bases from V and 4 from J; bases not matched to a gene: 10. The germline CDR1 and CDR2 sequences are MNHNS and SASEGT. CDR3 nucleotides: TGTGCCAGCAGGGCAGAGGACAGGGCTGGAGAGACCCAGTACTTC. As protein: CASRAEDRAGETQYF.

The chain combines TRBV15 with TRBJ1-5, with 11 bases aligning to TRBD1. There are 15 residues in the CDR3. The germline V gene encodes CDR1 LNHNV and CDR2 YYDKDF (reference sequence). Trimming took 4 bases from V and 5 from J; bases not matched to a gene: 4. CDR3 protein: CATSTDRGLDQPQHF. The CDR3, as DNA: TGTGCCACCAGCACGGACAGGGGGCTCGATCAGCCCCAGCATTTT.

The CDR3: CASSQLAGGTYEQYF. In DNA, the CDR3 is TGCGCCAGCAGCCAACTAGCGGGGGGAACCTACGAGCAGTACTTC. V usage is TRBV4-1 and J usage is TRBJ2-7; 11 bases are a match to TRBD2. The length of the CDR3 is 15 residues. Germline trimming cut 2 bases from V and 2 bases from J; bases unmatched to any gene: 2. Per germline, CDR1 MGHRA and CDR2 YSYEKL.